The rows below give T cell receptor beta chains drawn from one sample of a study of early T cells in non-severe SARS-CoV-2 infection. One entry per CDR3 protein results from TCRdb running MiXCR on the 5' RACE reads. The top ten clones hold roughly a tenth of a sample with around 56,000 distinct CDR3 sequences, around 7.7% of them seen once. Source: whole blood, taken at baseline. These receptors all come from an adult who was a healthcare worker with PCR-confirmed SARS-CoV-2 infection or an uninfected control (not recorded which). Each CDR3 is given with its conserved first and last residue. Each record gives: D gene, J gene, V gene, clone size, CDR3 DNA, CDR3 protein. D genes are given only for firm matches. Some rows have no size entry. The others give once, few or many, or a class for an expanded clone.

d_call: -; j_call: TRBJ2-1; v_call: TRBV15; clone_size: few; cdr3_nt: TGTGCCACCAGCAGAGAAGGGCGCGGCTACAATGAGCAGTTCTTC; cdr3_aa: CATSREGRGYNEQFF
d_call: -; j_call: TRBJ2-7; v_call: TRBV4-1; clone_size: -; cdr3_nt: TGCGCCAGCAGCCAAGATGTGTATGGGGGGTACGAGCAGTACTTC; cdr3_aa: CASSQDVYGGYEQYF
d_call: -; j_call: TRBJ2-7; v_call: TRBV12-3/TRBV12-4; clone_size: few; cdr3_nt: TGTGCCAGCAGTATACAGCAGGGGTACGAGCAGTACTTC; cdr3_aa: CASSIQQGYEQYF
d_call: -; j_call: TRBJ1-4; v_call: TRBV4-1; clone_size: -; cdr3_nt: TGCGCCAGCAGCAAAGAAGGAAGGGATAATGAAAAACTGTTTTTT; cdr3_aa: CASSKEGRDNEKLFF
d_call: TRBD2; j_call: TRBJ2-1; v_call: TRBV30; clone_size: -; cdr3_nt: TGTGCTGGGACTACCTCCTACAATGAGCAGTTCTTC; cdr3_aa: CAGTTSYNEQFF
d_call: -; j_call: TRBJ1-1; v_call: TRBV7-2; clone_size: many; cdr3_nt: TGTGCCAGCAGCTTCGAACCACAGAACACTGAAGCTTTCTTT; cdr3_aa: CASSFEPQNTEAFF
d_call: -; j_call: TRBJ1-5; v_call: TRBV20-1; clone_size: few; cdr3_nt: TGCAGTGCTAGATCTGAGATAGCCGATCAGCCCCAGCATTTT; cdr3_aa: CSARSEIADQPQHF
d_call: TRBD1; j_call: TRBJ2-2; v_call: TRBV29-1; clone_size: many; cdr3_nt: TGCAGCGTTGTGGGACAGGCGAACACCGGGGAGCTGTTTTTT; cdr3_aa: CSVVGQANTGELFF
d_call: -; j_call: TRBJ2-5; v_call: TRBV18; clone_size: -; cdr3_nt: TGTGCCAGCTCACTAGAGAGGGCTGCCCGGCGGACCCAGTACTTC; cdr3_aa: CASSLERAARRTQYF
d_call: TRBD2; j_call: TRBJ2-3; v_call: TRBV7-9; clone_size: few; cdr3_nt: TGTGCCAGCAGGTTAACTAGCGGTGATGTGGATACGCAGTATTTT; cdr3_aa: CASRLTSGDVDTQYF
d_call: TRBD1; j_call: TRBJ2-5; v_call: TRBV29-1; clone_size: few; cdr3_nt: TGCAGCGCGGCGGTGGGGACAGGGCTTCGGGAGACCCAGTACTTC; cdr3_aa: CSAAVGTGLRETQYF
d_call: -; j_call: TRBJ2-1; v_call: TRBV4-3; clone_size: -; cdr3_nt: TGCGCCAGCAGCCAAATTCGGGACCCCTCTGGAAATGAGCAGTTCTTC; cdr3_aa: CASSQIRDPSGNEQFF
d_call: TRBD2; j_call: TRBJ2-1; v_call: TRBV3-1; clone_size: few; cdr3_nt: TGTGCCAGCAGCCTCACTAGCGGGACGTACAATGAGCAGTTCTTC; cdr3_aa: CASSLTSGTYNEQFF
d_call: -; j_call: TRBJ2-3; v_call: TRBV29-1; clone_size: many; cdr3_nt: TGCAGCGTTTACAAATCGGATACGCAGTATTTT; cdr3_aa: CSVYKSDTQYF
d_call: -; j_call: TRBJ2-7; v_call: TRBV12-3/TRBV12-4; clone_size: many; cdr3_nt: TGTGCCAGCAGTCCGCGACTAGGGCGAACCGAGCAGTACTTC; cdr3_aa: CASSPRLGRTEQYF
d_call: TRBD1; j_call: TRBJ2-2; v_call: TRBV5-1; clone_size: many; cdr3_nt: TGCGCCAGCAGCGAGACAGGGGGTCGAGTTGCCGGGGAGCTGTTTTTT; cdr3_aa: CASSETGGRVAGELFF
d_call: -; j_call: TRBJ1-2; v_call: TRBV30; clone_size: many; cdr3_nt: TGTGCCTGGACTCACAGTAACTATGGCTACACCTTC; cdr3_aa: CAWTHSNYGYTF
d_call: -; j_call: TRBJ2-7; v_call: TRBV20-1; clone_size: -; cdr3_nt: TGCAGTGCTAGAGGTCCGGAGATTAACGAACCCGTGACCTACGAGCAGTACTTC; cdr3_aa: CSARGPEINEPVTYEQYF
d_call: TRBD1; j_call: TRBJ1-1; v_call: TRBV4-3; clone_size: few; cdr3_nt: TGCGCCAGCGGACATGCGATAGCCGGGACAGGGATGAACACTGAAGCTTTCTTT; cdr3_aa: CASGHAIAGTGMNTEAFF
d_call: -; j_call: TRBJ2-7; v_call: TRBV28; clone_size: few; cdr3_nt: TGTGCCAGCAGCCCTAGGGGGGGCGGTTCAGACTACGAGCAGTACTTC; cdr3_aa: CASSPRGGGSDYEQYF
d_call: -; j_call: TRBJ2-1; v_call: TRBV20-1; clone_size: many; cdr3_nt: TGCAGTGCTAGAGATTCCTACCCGGGAGTTCGGAATGAGCAGTTCTTC; cdr3_aa: CSARDSYPGVRNEQFF
d_call: -; j_call: TRBJ2-3; v_call: TRBV18; clone_size: few; cdr3_nt: TGTGCCAGCTCACCACCAGTCTGGGACATCGCAGATACGCAGTATTTT; cdr3_aa: CASSPPVWDIADTQYF
d_call: -; j_call: TRBJ2-5; v_call: TRBV11-2; clone_size: many; cdr3_nt: TGTGCCAGCAGCTTAGGGTACGGAGAGACCCAGTACTTC; cdr3_aa: CASSLGYGETQYF
d_call: -; j_call: TRBJ2-2; v_call: TRBV29-1; clone_size: -; cdr3_nt: TGCAGCGTCGTTCGGGGGATAGCAGTCACCGGGGAGCTGTTTTTT; cdr3_aa: CSVVRGIAVTGELFF
d_call: -; j_call: TRBJ2-7; v_call: TRBV6-5; clone_size: many; cdr3_nt: TGTGCCAGCGGACCAGCTAGTACCTACGAGCAGTACTTC; cdr3_aa: CASGPASTYEQYF
d_call: TRBD2; j_call: TRBJ2-7; v_call: TRBV20-1; clone_size: -; cdr3_nt: TGCAGTGCCCTTAATAGCGGGAGGCCCGCCGGCATATACGAGCAGTACTTC; cdr3_aa: CSALNSGRPAGIYEQYF
d_call: TRBD2; j_call: TRBJ2-1; v_call: TRBV7-9; clone_size: -; cdr3_nt: TGTGCCAGCAGGGCCGGGACTAGCCAAATTGAGCAGTTCTTC; cdr3_aa: CASRAGTSQIEQFF
d_call: -; j_call: TRBJ2-7; v_call: TRBV7-9; clone_size: -; cdr3_nt: TGTGCCAGCAGCTTTGGCAGGCCACCAGACGAGCAGTACTTC; cdr3_aa: CASSFGRPPDEQYF